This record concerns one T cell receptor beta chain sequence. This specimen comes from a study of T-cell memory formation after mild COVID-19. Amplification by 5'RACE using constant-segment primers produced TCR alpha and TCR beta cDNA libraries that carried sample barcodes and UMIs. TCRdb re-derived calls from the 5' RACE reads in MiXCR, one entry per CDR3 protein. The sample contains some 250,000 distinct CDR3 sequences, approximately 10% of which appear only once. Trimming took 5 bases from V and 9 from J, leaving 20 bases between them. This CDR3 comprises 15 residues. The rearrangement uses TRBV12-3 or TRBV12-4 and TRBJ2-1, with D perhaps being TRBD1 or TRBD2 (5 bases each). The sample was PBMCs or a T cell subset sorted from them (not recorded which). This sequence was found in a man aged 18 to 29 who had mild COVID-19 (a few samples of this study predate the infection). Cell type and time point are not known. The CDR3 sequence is CASSPDDRGPTEQFF. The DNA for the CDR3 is TGTGCCAGCAGTCCAGATGATCGGGGACCGACTGAGCAGTTCTTC.